The 29 T cell receptor beta chains below were found in one sample sequenced in a study of metastatic and nonmetastatic thyroid tumors (dated by TCRdb to 2018 to 2021). No treatment had been received by any patient before thyroid surgery. Library prep was done by PCR. The run used an Illumina HiSeq 4000. TCRdb reprocessing: public reads trimmed at Q25 with fastp, clones called with MiXCR, in-frame beta chains kept. The sample includes some 28,000 clones, with 20% observed a single time. 39% of the sample comes from the top ten. Sequences were obtained from blood. The receptors come from a female donor with papillary thyroid cancer or a benign thyroid nodule (not recorded which). Some clones in this sample may be carry-over from other donors' samples.

This chain links TRBV29-1 with TRBJ2-5; 10 bases are shared with TRBD2. Unmatched junction bases numbered 6, after V lost 5 bases and J lost 3 bases. The CDR3 is made up of 14 amino acids. CDR1 and CDR2 (germline): SQVTM, ANQGSEA. DNA of the CDR3: TGCAGCGTTTCCACAGGGACTAGCGAAGAGACCCAGTACTTC. It codes for CSVSTGTSEETQYF.

The chain links TRBV2 to TRBJ1-3; possible D gene TRBD1, 5 bases. This CDR3 comprises 15 residues. Trimming pared 4 bases from V and 1 base from J, leaving 11 bases between. The germline gives CDR1 SNHLY, CDR2 FYNNEI. Here the CDR3 reads CASSVWGSSGNTIYF. CDR3 nucleotides: TGTGCCAGCAGTGTGTGGGGCTCTTCTGGAAACACCATATATTTT. Together with reference TRBV2 and TRBJ1-3, the CDR3 gives the full variable domain: EPEVTQTPSHQVTQMGQEVILRCVPISNHLYFYWYRQILGQKVEFLVSFYNNEISEKSEIFDDQFSVERPDGSNFTLKIRSTKLEDSAMYFCASSVWGSSGNTIYFGEGSWLTVV.

A word on this clone: A junction end diverges from the germline sequence, so it may reflect a read error. This CDR3 is also generated by other DNA sequences in the sample. The gene calls are TRBV6-1 and TRBJ1-1, with 9 bases aligning to TRBD1. This CDR3 has 15 amino acids. Germline V lookup: CDR1 MNHNS, CDR2 SASEGT. CDR3: CTSNTGGAGTTEAFF. The CDR3, as DNA: TGTACCAGCAACACAGGGGGCGCGGGCACCACTGAAGCTTTCTTT.

For the CDR3, the DNA is TGCAGTGCTATGAGGACTAGCGGGAGTGATACGCAGTATTTT. This translates into CSAMRTSGSDTQYF. V is TRBV20-1 and J is TRBJ2-3, with 13 bases matching TRBD2. The CDR3 is 14 residues long. V shed 4 bases and J 6 bases; nucleotides not matched to a gene: 4. CDR1 is DFQATT, CDR2 SNEGSKA, per germline (reference sequence).

This clone has only a few counts. The chain employs TRBV2 and TRBJ2-7; 8 positions match TRBD1. The J segment lost 4 bases and the V segment lost 5 bases, leaving 7 bases of the junction unmatched. This CDR3 spans 14 amino acids. Germline V gives CDR1 SNHLY, CDR2 FYNNEI. CDR3 amino acids: CASSSDRGGYEQYF. The CDR3 nucleotides are TGTGCCAGCAGTTCTGACAGGGGTGGGTACGAGCAGTACTTC.

This clone has a count of ten or more. CDR3 bases: TGCGCCAGCAGCCAAGGCGGCTCGGGGACAGTGCAGACCCAGTACTTC. Encoded protein: CASSQGGSGTVQTQYF. The chain has TRBV4-1 and TRBJ2-5, with 7 nucleotides matching TRBD1. The CDR3 is 16 amino acids. The V and J ends lost 1 base and 6 bases, in that order; junction bases with no gene match: 11. Germline CDR1 is MGHRA and CDR2 is YSYEKL.

This clone was recorded at least ten times. This rearrangement joins TRBV30 to TRBJ2-1; no clear D gene. The CDR3 runs 11 residues. Trimming shortened V by 2 bases and J by 8 bases, and 7 bases separated the two germline ends. In germline, CDR1 is GTSNPN, CDR2 SVGIG (reference sequence). As DNA, the CDR3 is TGTGCCTGGAGTTATAGCTATGAGCAGTTCTTC. Protein sequence: CAWSYSYEQFF.

This clone was recorded many times. This chain joins TRBV29-1 and TRBJ1-2; possible D gene TRBD1, 6 bases. The CDR3 contains 13 residues. Trimming took 2 bases from V and 2 from J, leaving 9 bases between them. From germline, CDR1 is SQVTM and CDR2 ANQGSEA. CDR3 bases: TGCAGCGTTGAATCTACAGGGAACTATGGCTACACCTTC. The encoded protein is CSVESTGNYGYTF.

At least ten counts were recorded for this clone. The chain carries TRBV3-1 and TRBJ1-1, with D uncertain. V lost 5 bases, J lost 0 bases, and 10 bases lay in between. From germline, CDR1 is LGHDT and CDR2 YNNKEL (reference sequence). This CDR3 is 14 amino acids long. CDR3 protein: CASSTSSLNTEAFF. The DNA of the CDR3 is TGTGCCAGCAGCACCTCTAGTCTGAACACTGAAGCTTTCTTT.

In this sample, this clone turned up many times. The chain uses TRBV28 and TRBJ2-1; 15 positions match TRBD2. The CDR3 consists of 18 residues. Germline CDR1 and CDR2: MDHEN and SYDVKM. V lost 7 bases to trimming and J lost 4 bases; unmatched junction nucleotides: 11. CDR3 sequence (DNA): TGTGCCAGCAAGAGGGGGACTAGCGGGGGGACCTTATACAATGAGCAGTTCTTC. Translated: CASKRGTSGGTLYNEQFF.

V gene TRBV7-7 combines with J gene TRBJ2-5; perhaps TRBD2 as D (6 bases). The CDR3 extends over 13 amino acids. Looked up from germline, CDR1 is SSHAT and CDR2 is FNYEAQ (reference sequence). V was trimmed by 4 bases and J by 4 bases, leaving 10 bases between them. CDR3 nucleotide sequence: TGTGCCAGCAGCTCTTCGGGGGTAGAGACCCAGTACTTC. It is translated as CASSSSGVETQYF.

This clone has only a few counts. With a much larger clone just one base away, this may be a read error. This sequence joins TRBV6-1 and TRBJ2-7; TRBD1 matches 11 bases. Per the germline V gene, CDR1 is MNHNS and CDR2 is SASEGT. CDR3 length: 16 amino acids. The CDR3 sequence is CGSSERTGGGFYEQYF. DNA for the CDR3: TGTGGCAGCAGTGAGCGGACAGGGGGCGGCTTCTACGAGCAGTACTTC.

At least ten counts were recorded for this clone. This rearrangement joins TRBV9 to TRBJ2-3; 7 bases fit TRBD2. Germline trimming cut 4 bases from V and 1 base from J; bases unmatched to any gene: 6. CDR3 size: 15 residues. Germline V lookup: CDR1 SGDLS, CDR2 YYNGEE. CDR3 sequence reads: CASSKLAGGTDTQYF. For the CDR3, the DNA is TGTGCCAGCAGCAAATTAGCGGGTGGCACAGATACGCAGTATTTT. Full variable domain (outside the CDR3, taken from reference TRBV9 and TRBJ2-3): DSGVTQTPKHLITATGQRVTLRCSPRSGDLSVYWYQQSLDQGLQFLIQYYNGEERAKGNILERFSAQQFPDLHSELNLSSLELGDSALYFCASSKLAGGTDTQYFGPGTRLTVL.

This clone was seen ten or more times. The genes are TRBV24-1 and TRBJ2-7, with D tentatively TRBD1 (6 bases). Germline-derived CDR1 and CDR2 are KGHDR and SFDVKD. The CDR3 extends over 13 amino acids. The V end lost 3 bases, the J end lost 3 bases, and 8 bases lay between the germline ends. CDR3 sequence (DNA): TGTGCCACCAGTGATGGGACATACTACGAGCAGTACTTC. It translates to CATSDGTYYEQYF.

This clone was seen ten or more times. The chain employs TRBV7-2 and TRBJ2-3, with D possibly TRBD2 on 6 matching bases. In germline, CDR1 is SGHTA, CDR2 FQGNSA. The V and J ends lost 3 bases and 4 bases respectively, with 11 bases between them. The CDR3 has 14 residues. DNA for the CDR3: TGTGCCAGCAGCTTTCAGACTAGATCAGATACGCAGTATTTT. Translated: CASSFQTRSDTQYF.

This clone was observed many times. The chain has TRBV20-1 and TRBJ1-4; D gene uncertain. Germline lookup yields CDR1 DFQATT and CDR2 SNEGSKA (reference sequence). The CDR3 loop spans 17 amino acids. V lost 0 bases and J 5 bases, leaving 19 bases between the germline ends. The CDR3 DNA follows: TGCAGTGCTAGAGATCGGGCTAGGAGTTCCCCGAATGAAAAACTGTTTTTT. It translates to CSARDRARSSPNEKLFF.

Of note for this clone: An end of the junction differs from the germline gene, which may be a read error. V usage is TRBV6-2 or TRBV6-3 and J usage is TRBJ1-2; possibly TRBD1 for D (6 bases). This CDR3 comprises 11 residues. The germline CDR1 and CDR2 sequences are MNHEY and SVGEGT. For the CDR3, the DNA is TGTGCCAGCAGAGCCGGGGGCGGCTTCACCTTC. As protein: CASRAGGGFTF.

This clone was seen a few times. The chain recombines TRBV4-2 with TRBJ2-1, with D unclear. The CDR3 loop spans 16 amino acids. The ends were cut back, 0 bases at V and 5 bases at J, with 14 bases in the middle. Germline V gene lookup returns CDR1 LGHNA and CDR2 YNFKEQ. The CDR3, as DNA: TGTGCCAGCAGCCAAGAACGAGACACGTGGGACAATGAGCAGTTCTTC. It is translated as CASSQERDTWDNEQFF.

This clone was recorded a few times. The gene calls are TRBV7-8 and TRBJ1-1; D is unresolved. V was clipped by 3 bases and J by 1 base, with 6 bases between them. The germline CDR1 and CDR2 sequences are SGHVS and FQNEAQ. There are 13 residues in the CDR3. The CDR3 spells CASSLRANTEAFF. In DNA, the CDR3 is TGTGCCAGCAGCTTGCGCGCGAACACTGAAGCTTTCTTT.

The chain carries TRBV15 and TRBJ1-4; the D is unclear. CDR1 is LNHNV, CDR2 YYDKDF, per germline (reference sequence). The CDR3 spans 13 residues. V lost 3 bases and J lost 8, with 10 bases in between. The CDR3 nucleotides read TGTGCCACCAGCAGGGGTGGCGGAGAAAAACTGTTTTTT. Translation gives CATSRGGGEKLFF. The complete variable domain, with remaining parts taken from reference TRBV15 and TRBJ1-4, reads DAMVIQNPRYQVTQFGKPVTLSCSQTLNHNVMYWYQQKSSQAPKLLFHYYDKDFNNEADTPDNFQSRRPNTSFCFLDIRSPGLGDTAMYLCATSRGGGEKLFFGSGTQLSVL.

The chain couples TRBV7-3 to TRBJ2-5; 7 nucleotides line up with TRBD2. From germline, CDR1 is SGHTA and CDR2 FQGTGA. After removal of 5 bases from V and 2 bases from J, the junction contained 2 bases not matched to a gene. CDR3 length: 13 amino acids. CDR3 region: CASSRGGQETQYF. CDR3 DNA sequence: TGTGCCAGCAGCCGCGGGGGTCAAGAGACCCAGTACTTC.

About this clone: The germline gene is not matched at one end of the junction; a read error may be the cause. This chain links TRBV7-7 with TRBJ2-3; TRBD2 matches 7 bases. The CDR3 contains 15 residues. Germline V gene data show CDR1 as SSHAT and CDR2 as FNYEAQ (reference sequence). CDR3 bases: TGTGCTAGCAGTCAAGGACTAGGAAGCACAGATACGCAGTATTTT. As protein: CASSQGLGSTDTQYF.

This clone was seen many times. The CDR3 coding sequence is TGTGCCACCAGCGACCTAACCACACCCCTGGGCGGACATAGCAATCAGCCCCAGCATTTT. The encoded protein is CATSDLTTPLGGHSNQPQHF. This rearrangement joins TRBV15 to TRBJ1-5, with a weak D call TRBD1 (5 bases). Germline V gives CDR1 LNHNV, CDR2 YYDKDF (reference sequence). Trimming removed 5 bases at V and 0 bases at J, with 26 bases between. The CDR3 spans 20 residues.

Remarks on this clone: The junction differs from germline at one of its ends, possibly a read error. The chain links TRBV6-5 to TRBJ2-2; no clear D gene. Germline CDR1 is MNHEY and CDR2 is SVGAGI. This CDR3 contains 14 residues. DNA for the CDR3: TGTTCCAGCAGTTACGGGCAGCGCACCGGGGAGCTGTTTTTT. This encodes CSSSYGQRTGELFF.

The genes are TRBV20-1 and TRBJ1-5; D not certain. Germline V gene sequence: CDR1 DFQATT, CDR2 SNEGSKA (reference sequence). The CDR3 loop spans 16 amino acids. Trimming took 1 base from V and 9 from J, leaving 22 bases between them. The CDR3: CSARAPKSGATLPQHF. The CDR3, as DNA: TGCAGTGCTAGAGCCCCTAAGAGCGGTGCGACCCTGCCCCAGCATTTT.

The table lists this clone with many counts. This chain joins TRBV5-1 and TRBJ2-1; 8 nucleotides line up with TRBD1. V trimming: 3 bases; J trimming: 2 bases; junction bases outside the gene matches: 13. There are 18 residues in the CDR3. The germline CDR1 and CDR2 sequences are SGHRS and YFSETQ. The CDR3, as DNA: TGCGCCAGCAGCTCTGGGGGGCCGACAGGGGATACCTACAATGAGCAGTTCTTC. Its translation is CASSSGGPTGDTYNEQFF. Full variable domain (rest looked up from reference TRBV5-1 and TRBJ2-1): KAGVTQTPRYLIKTRGQQVTLSCSPISGHRSVSWYQQTPGQGLQFLFEYFSETQRNKGNFPGRFSGRQFSNSRSEMNVSTLELGDSALYLCASSSGGPTGDTYNEQFFGPGTRLTVL.

This clone is medium-sized within its sample. J is TRBJ1-2 and V is TRBV27; D is undetermined. CDR1 and CDR2 (germline): MNHEY, SMNVEV (reference sequence). Trimming removed 2 bases from V and 6 bases from J, with 10 bases in between. This CDR3 comprises 13 residues. The CDR3 region has the DNA TGTGCCAGCAGTTTAGGGGTCGGGGATGGCTACACCTTC. As protein: CASSLGVGDGYTF.

Points on this clone: At one of its ends the junction is not consistent with the germline gene, which may arise from a read error. The chain uses TRBV15 and TRBJ1-5; D is perhaps TRBD1 (5 bases). The CDR3 totals 17 residues. Germline loops: CDR1 LNHNV, CDR2 YYDKDF (reference sequence). CDR3 in amino acids: CATSRAAGRGMGQPKHF. The CDR3 nucleotides read TGTGCAACCAGCAGGGCGGCGGGGAGAGGGATGGGTCAGCCCAAGCATTTT.

In its sample, this clone was seen a few times. The junction departs from germline at one end; a sequencing error may be responsible. The V call is TRBV27, the J call TRBJ2-3, with 11 nucleotides matching TRBD2. Germline values: CDR1 MNHEY, CDR2 SMNVEV (reference sequence). The CDR3 has 14 amino acids. The CDR3 DNA is TGTACCAGCAGGGTACTAGCGGGAGTTGATACGCAGTATTTT. Its translation: CTSRVLAGVDTQYF.